These T cell receptor beta chains were read from a single sample in a study of neurological immune-mediated disorders. TCRdb reprocessed the 5' RACE reads via MiXCR and lists one record per CDR3 protein. This sample has 25,000 to 35,000 distinct CDR3 sequences; approximately 12% occur once, and the top ten carry 6.5% to 9%. The source material was PBMCs. These receptor sequences come from a man in his sixties in good health. Each CDR3 is given with its conserved first and last residue. A D gene is named only where the DNA matches it firmly. Some rows have no size entry. The others give once, few or many, or a class for an expanded clone.

>NA|TRBJ2-1|NA|TRBV28
CVSSICGSRDNEHFF
TGTGTCAGCAGCATTTGCGGGAGTCGGGACAATGAGCATTTCTTC
>TRBD2|TRBJ2-2|many|TRBV5-1
CASSLEAGAYTGELFF
TGCGCCAGCAGCTTGGAAGCGGGGGCCTACACCGGGGAGCTGTTTTTT
>TRBD2|TRBJ2-1|many|TRBV11-2
CASALGRGEGNEQFF
TGTGCCAGCGCCCTGGGCCGGGGGGAGGGGAATGAGCAGTTCTTC
>NA|TRBJ2-1|few|TRBV20-1
CSAFSPFYDEQFF
TGCAGTGCTTTTTCCCCCTTTTACGATGAGCAGTTCTTC
>NA|TRBJ2-3|NA|TRBV4-1
CASSHGQRDTQYF
TGCGCCAGCAGCCACGGACAGCGGGATACGCAGTATTTT
>TRBD2|TRBJ2-5|many|TRBV7-8
CASSLAGGEAPETQYF
TGTGCCAGCAGCTTAGCGGGAGGGGAGGCCCCAGAGACCCAGTACTTC
>TRBD2|TRBJ2-1|NA|TRBV7-2
CASSIGGLAGGLNEQFF
TGTGCCAGCAGCATAGGGGGACTAGCGGGGGGTCTCAATGAGCAGTTCTTC
>NA|TRBJ2-1|NA|TRBV18
CASSMRQSNNNEQFF
TGTGCCAGCTCTATGAGACAGAGCAATAACAATGAGCAGTTCTTC
>NA|TRBJ2-7|many|TRBV20-1
CSARAGSSYEQYF
TGCAGTGCTAGAGCGGGGAGCTCCTACGAGCAGTACTTC
>NA|TRBJ2-2|many|TRBV6-2/TRBV6-3
CASSYSGTGELFF
TGTGCCAGCAGTTATAGTGGCACCGGGGAGCTGTTTTTT
>NA|TRBJ2-7|many|TRBV6-6
CASSYSNRDYEQYF
TGTGCCAGCAGTTACTCTAACAGAGACTACGAGCAGTACTTC
>TRBD1|TRBJ2-2|many|TRBV4-3
CASSLRQGAYTGELFF
TGCGCCAGCAGCCTTCGACAGGGGGCTTACACCGGGGAGCTGTTTTTT
>TRBD1|TRBJ1-2|many|TRBV6-5
CASSQGQAGSYGYTF
TGTGCCAGCAGTCAAGGACAGGCGGGGAGCTATGGCTACACCTTC
>TRBD2|TRBJ2-1|many|TRBV4-3
CASSQESTSGRHYEQFF
TGCGCCAGCAGCCAAGAATCAACTAGCGGAAGGCATTATGAGCAGTTCTTC
>NA|TRBJ2-5|NA|TRBV5-1
CASSLGTYQETQYF
TGCGCCAGCAGCTTGGGGACATATCAAGAGACCCAGTACTTC
>NA|TRBJ2-7|NA|TRBV20-1
CSAPAPYEQYF
TGCAGTGCTCCGGCCCCCTACGAGCAGTACTTC
>NA|TRBJ1-3|NA|TRBV3-1
CASSWGAGSSGNTIYF
TGTGCCAGCAGCTGGGGGGCAGGGAGCTCTGGAAACACCATATATTTT
>TRBD2|TRBJ2-1|many|TRBV29-1
CSVAAGEIEQFF
TGCAGCGTTGCCGCGGGAGAGATAGAGCAGTTCTTC
>NA|TRBJ1-5|many|TRBV20-1
CSARDHDRTFSNQPQHF
TGCAGTGCTAGAGATCATGACAGGACCTTTAGCAATCAGCCCCAGCATTTT
>NA|TRBJ2-1|medium-sized|TRBV11-1
CASSYRGAVHNEQFF
TGTGCCAGCAGCTACCGAGGAGCGGTCCACAATGAGCAGTTCTTC
>NA|TRBJ2-7|many|TRBV7-2
CASSLDGGEQYF
TGTGCCAGCAGTTTGGACGGTGGCGAGCAGTACTTC
>TRBD1|TRBJ2-3|many|TRBV20-1
CSARDRIGQGGTDTQYF
TGCAGTGCTAGAGATCGAATCGGACAGGGTGGTACAGATACGCAGTATTTT
>TRBD1|TRBJ2-7|many|TRBV9
CASSVDPDRAYEQYF
TGTGCCAGCAGCGTAGACCCGGACAGGGCCTACGAGCAGTACTTC
>NA|TRBJ2-3|many|TRBV7-2
CASSLVPPPSTDTQYF
TGTGCCAGCAGCTTAGTACCCCCCCCATCCACAGATACGCAGTATTTT
>NA|TRBJ2-3|many|TRBV2
CASSDPQMAGITDTQYF
TGTGCCAGCAGTGACCCCCAGATGGCGGGGATCACAGATACGCAGTATTTT
>NA|TRBJ1-3|medium-sized|TRBV7-6
CASSLVRGDTIYF
TGTGCCAGCAGCTTAGTGAGGGGAGACACCATATATTTT
>NA|TRBJ1-1|many|TRBV18
CASSNVMDSTEAFF
TGTGCCAGCTCGAATGTCATGGATAGCACTGAAGCTTTCTTT
>NA|TRBJ2-1|NA|TRBV19
CASSIPGQSYNEQFF
TGTGCCAGTAGTATACCCGGGCAGTCCTACAATGAGCAGTTCTTC
>TRBD2|TRBJ2-1|many|TRBV4-1
CASSHGPSSGKGAGEQFF
TGCGCCAGCAGCCATGGACCTTCTAGCGGGAAGGGCGCGGGTGAGCAGTTCTTC
>NA|TRBJ2-7|many|TRBV10-3
CAISERGQMAYEQYF
TGTGCCATCAGTGAGCGAGGACAGATGGCCTACGAGCAGTACTTC
>NA|TRBJ2-3|many|TRBV28
CASTAPGDDTQYF
TGTGCCAGCACCGCCCCCGGGGATGATACGCAGTATTTT
>NA|TRBJ2-3|many|TRBV18
CASSPRGRGSTDTQYF
TGTGCCAGCTCACCACGGGGGCGCGGTTCCACAGATACGCAGTATTTT
>TRBD1|TRBJ1-1|NA|TRBV7-9
CASSTGTGWNTEAFF
TGTGCCAGCAGCACTGGGACAGGGTGGAACACTGAAGCTTTCTTT
>NA|TRBJ2-7|many|TRBV20-1
CSAPRQDYEQYF
TGCAGTGCCCCCCGCCAGGACTACGAGCAGTACTTC
>NA|TRBJ1-1|many|TRBV5-5
CASSLVAAEAFF
TGTGCCAGCAGCTTGGTGGCAGCTGAAGCTTTCTTT
>NA|TRBJ1-1|medium-sized|TRBV5-5
CASSLYTEAFF
TGTGCCAGCAGCTTGTATACTGAAGCTTTCTTT
>NA|TRBJ2-1|many|TRBV5-6
CASSPGTGQFF
TGTGCCAGCAGCCCCGGGACTGGACAGTTCTTC
>TRBD1|TRBJ2-3|many|TRBV20-1
CSVRTGGGTDTQYF
TGCAGTGTTAGGACAGGGGGGGGCACAGATACGCAGTATTTT
>TRBD1|TRBJ2-1|many|TRBV29-1
CSVRAGGNWIEQFF
TGCAGCGTCCGCGCAGGGGGCAACTGGATTGAGCAGTTCTTC
>TRBD2|TRBJ2-1|many|TRBV6-4
CASSGSGSSYNEQFF
TGTGCCAGCAGCGGTAGCGGGAGCTCCTACAATGAGCAGTTCTTC